This entry describes one TCR beta chain. CDR1 is SGDLS, CDR2 YYNGEE, per germline. CDR3 length: 15 residues. V lost 3 bases, J lost 6 bases, and 3 bases stayed unmatched. This table comes from immunoSEQ multiplex PCR, and its TCRdb copy is limited to in-frame clones, with some not included. The table lists some 89,000 clones, approximately 87% of them singletons, with roughly 4.5% in the top ten. This sample was included in a study of T cell responses to AZD1222 COVID-19 vaccine. The clonotype was recovered from an adult in good health. The sample in question was peripheral blood, obtained on day 0 of MenACWY control vaccination. The chain couples TRBV9 to TRBJ1-6; 10 positions match TRBD1. The CDR3 here is CASSDWTGGNSPLHF. In nucleotides, the CDR3 is TGTGCCAGCAGCGACTGGACAGGGGGTAATTCACCCCTCCACTTT.